The T cell receptor (beta chain) described here comes from a study of blood T cell repertoires in COVID-19. Study summary: COVID-19 samples, acute and convalescent, were from the United States, Italy and Spain. The cDNA or gDNA used as material had been derived from T cells, B-cell-depleted T cells, or PBMCs.

Trimming left V 2 bases short and J 8 bases short, with 14 bases between. This CDR3 has 14 amino acids. Germline CDR1 SGHRS, CDR2 YFSETQ. Methods used by the authors: Counts of nucleated cells, estimated from reference gene primer amplification, were obtained. Sequencing used immunoSEQ multiplex PCR; TCRdb keeps in-frame clones, though not all of them. The D gene and trimming were derived from the DNA, and the V and J assignments and clone size from that table. The table records around 250,000 clones, roughly 84% of them present only once. The sample was peripheral blood. V gene TRBV5-1 combines with J gene TRBJ2-1; D unclear. The TCR sequence derives from a woman between 40 and 55 years old who had recovered from COVID-19. Here the CDR3 DNA reads TGCGCCAGCAGCTTCTTTGCTGGAGTCCATGAGCAGTTCTTC. Translated: CASSFFAGVHEQFF.